This note documents a single TCR beta chain sequence. The antigen is not known. CDR1 is SNHLY, CDR2 FYNNEI, per germline. The CDR3 consists of 14 residues. The record originates from a study of monozygotic twins with inflammatory bowel disease. Whole-study findings and limits: The co-twins with IBD showed lower TCRbeta diversity (inverse Simpson) than their healthy siblings. Repertoire similarity did not differ between concordant and discordant twins, possibly owing to limited power.

TCRalpha and TCRbeta cDNA underwent two nested PCRs of about 17 and 10 cycles. Each CDR3 protein gets one entry in TCRdb, which reprocessed the 5' RACE reads and gives no DNA. The sample yields about 300,000 distinct CDR3 sequences, of which the top ten take up over 5.5%. This chain uses TRBV2 with TRBJ2-2; TCRdb indicates TRBD1, and absent DNA this call remains unverified. The TCR comes from a human donor with ulcerative colitis or Crohn's disease, or a healthy co-twin of an affected twin (not recorded which). Sequenced input: blood. This chain's CDR3 is CASRASTGSGELFF.